What follows are 31 T cell receptor beta chains derived from one specimen sequenced in a study of blood T cell repertoires in COVID-19. Sequencing used immunoSEQ multiplex PCR; TCRdb keeps in-frame clones, though not all of them. The sample includes hundreds of thousands of clones, roughly 87% of them seen just once. Specimen: PBMCs or T cells enriched from blood (not recorded which). The receptors stem from a woman aged 18-30 years who had recovered from COVID-19.

A few counts support this clone. The rearrangement uses TRBV5-6 and TRBJ2-2, with TRBD2 matching 13 bases. V was pared by 5 bases and J by 4 bases, with 5 bases of the junction left unmatched. This CDR3 region has 16 residues. The V gene's germline CDR1 is SGHDT and CDR2 YYEEEE. DNA for the CDR3: TGTGCCAGCAGTTCGGGACTAGCGGGATTCACCGGGGAGCTGTTTTTT. This encodes CASSSGLAGFTGELFF.

This chain uses TRBV5-4 with TRBJ1-1; tentatively, D is TRBD1 (5 bases). The CDR3 is 14 amino acids. V dropped 7 bases and J dropped 3 bases, with 16 bases sitting between them. Germline assignment: CDR1 SGHNT and CDR2 YYREEE (reference sequence). The CDR3 loop reads CASRAGWRDTEAFF. DNA for the CDR3: TGTGCCAGCCGAGCAGGGTGGAGAGACACTGAAGCTTTCTTT.

The genes are TRBV7-9 and TRBJ2-2; perhaps TRBD2 as D (5 bases). CDR3 length: 17 residues. V was clipped by 0 bases and J by 5 bases, with 16 bases between them. Germline CDR1 reads SEHNR; CDR2 reads FQNEAQ (reference sequence). The CDR3 DNA is TGTGCCAGCAGCTTAGCGAGGGTCCGGGGTTGGACCGGGGAGCTGTTTTTT. It encodes CASSLARVRGWTGELFF.

This clone has only one observation. CDR3 region: CASSLVETGEQFF. The CDR3 DNA follows: TGTGCCAGCAGCTTAGTCGAAACGGGGGAGCAGTTCTTC. V is TRBV7-3 and J is TRBJ2-1; weak D call: TRBD2 (5 bases). The CDR3 is made up of 13 amino acids. Germline lookup yields CDR1 SGHTA and CDR2 FQGTGA. V lost 2 bases to trimming and J lost 10 bases, with 12 bases between them.

A single count supports this clone. The V call is TRBV6-6, the J call TRBJ1-3; D possibly corresponds to TRBD1 (6 bases). The CDR3 extends over 17 amino acids. The germline V gene encodes CDR1 MNHNY and CDR2 SVGAGI (reference sequence). Deletions cut 5 bases from V and 0 bases from J, with 17 bases between. CDR3 sequence: CASSLVGAAFSGNTIYF. In DNA, the CDR3 is TGTGCCAGCAGTCTCGTGGGGGCAGCTTTCTCTGGAAACACCATATATTTT.

The J gene is TRBJ1-5, the V gene TRBV7-2; 9 nucleotides align to TRBD1. The J segment lost 3 bases and the V segment lost 5 bases, leaving 5 bases of the junction unmatched. The germline gives CDR1 SGHTA, CDR2 FQGNSA. The CDR3 spans 15 residues. The CDR3 protein is CASSIGTGNNQPQHF. For the CDR3, the DNA is TGTGCCAGCAGCATCGGGACAGGGAACAATCAGCCCCAGCATTTT.

Only one count was recorded for this clone. The rearrangement links TRBV2 to TRBJ1-2; 8 positions agree with TRBD1. V shed 2 bases and J 4 bases; nucleotides not matched to a gene: 3. Germline lookup yields CDR1 SNHLY and CDR2 FYNNEI. The CDR3 sequence is 14 residues long. In DNA form, the CDR3 reads TGTGCCAGCAGTGAAATTGGACAGGGCTATGGCTACACCTTC. Translated: CASSEIGQGYGYTF. Full variable domain (missing parts from reference TRBV2 and TRBJ1-2): EPEVTQTPSHQVTQMGQEVILRCVPISNHLYFYWYRQILGQKVEFLVSFYNNEISEKSEIFDDQFSVERPDGSNFTLKIRSTKLEDSAMYFCASSEIGQGYGYTFGSGTRLTVV.

The chain recombines TRBV9 with TRBJ1-6; 7 nucleotides align to TRBD1. Germline V CDR1 and CDR2: SGDLS, YYNGEE. V was pared by 2 bases and J by 4 bases, with 9 bases of the junction left unmatched. This CDR3 comprises 17 residues. In DNA form, the CDR3 reads TGTGCCAGCAGCGTGGAGATGGACAGGACTTATAATTCACCCCTCCACTTT. It is translated as CASSVEMDRTYNSPLHF.

V gene TRBV12-3 or TRBV12-4 combines with J gene TRBJ2-7; 7 positions match TRBD1. CDR3 length: 13 amino acids. Germline trimming cut 3 bases from V and 4 bases from J; bases unmatched to any gene: 3. The CDR3 region is CASSFDRVYEQYF. CDR3 in DNA: TGTGCCAGCAGTTTCGACAGGGTGTACGAGCAGTACTTC.

This clone has a single count. This chain connects TRBV4-2 to TRBJ1-2; D remains unclear. The CDR3 length is 13 residues. With 0 bases removed from V and 10 bases from J, the gap between germline ends came to 12 bases. Germline lookup yields CDR1 LGHNA and CDR2 YNFKEQ. The CDR3 protein is CASSQDSRVAYTF. Here the CDR3 DNA reads TGTGCCAGCAGCCAAGATTCGAGGGTTGCCTACACCTTC.

The rearrangement links TRBV4-3 to TRBJ2-1; D is unresolved. The CDR3 runs 17 residues. Germline-derived CDR1 and CDR2 are LGHNA and YSLEER. Trimming shortened V by 0 bases and J by 0 bases, and 12 bases separated the two germline ends. The CDR3 sequence: CASSQDSIRSSYNEQFF. The DNA for the CDR3 is TGCGCCAGCAGCCAAGATAGTATCCGGAGCTCCTACAATGAGCAGTTCTTC.

The V call is TRBV15, the J call TRBJ2-2; 9 bases match TRBD1. V gave up 1 base and J gave up 3 bases; unmatched junction bases: 0. This CDR3 region has 15 residues. CDR1 is LNHNV, CDR2 YYDKDF, per germline (reference sequence). CDR3 sequence (DNA): TGTGCCACCAGCAGAGGGACAGGGGACACCGGGGAGCTGTTTTTT. It is translated as CATSRGTGDTGELFF.

The rearrangement joins TRBV20-1 to TRBJ1-1; unclear D gene. CDR1 DFQATT and CDR2 SNEGSKA come from the germline V gene (reference sequence). Trimming shortened V by 3 bases and J by 7 bases, and 15 bases separated the two germline ends. This CDR3 spans 13 amino acids. The DNA of the CDR3 is TGCAGTGCTAGTGTTTACGGGGTAGATGAAGCTTTCTTT. Protein sequence: CSASVYGVDEAFF.

The V and J genes are TRBV9 and TRBJ1-2, with a tentative D call TRBD1 (5 bases). V was pared by 0 bases and J by 1 base, with 13 bases between. The length of the CDR3 is 16 residues. CDR1 is SGDLS, CDR2 YYNGEE, per germline. The CDR3 loop reads CASSVDATVSNYGYTF. The CDR3 DNA follows: TGTGCCAGCAGCGTAGATGCGACAGTGAGTAACTATGGCTACACCTTC.

J is TRBJ1-5 and V is TRBV9; TRBD1 matches 9 bases. CDR1 SGDLS and CDR2 YYNGEE come from the germline V gene. The CDR3 covers 15 residues. The junction had 2 bases not matched to a gene; V was cut back by 2 bases and J by 2 bases. CDR3 coding DNA: TGTGCCAGCAGCGTCGGACAGGGGCGCAATCAGCCCCAGCATTTT. Protein product: CASSVGQGRNQPQHF.

CDR3 DNA sequence: TGTGCCAGTAGTTCACCCAGGGGGCGAGGGCAGCCCCAGCATTTT. The encoded protein is CASSSPRGRGQPQHF. The chain is built from TRBV19 and TRBJ1-5, with 8 bases identical to TRBD1. Germline assignment: CDR1 LNHDA and CDR2 SQIVND (reference sequence). V lost 5 bases and J lost 7; bases outside the gene matches: 10. The CDR3 has 15 amino acids.

The gene calls are TRBV11-3 and TRBJ2-1; D is unresolved. CDR3 length: 14 amino acids. Germline-derived CDR1 and CDR2 are SGHNT and YENEEA. The V and J ends lost 1 base and 5 bases respectively, with 9 bases between them. Written as DNA, the CDR3 is TGTGCCAGCAGCTTAGGCGGTTGGGACAATGAGCAGTTCTTC. Translating gives CASSLGGWDNEQFF.

The V gene is TRBV4-1, the J gene TRBJ2-3; TRBD2 agrees at 9 bases. The CDR3 consists of 14 residues. V trimming: 1 base; J trimming: 5 bases; junction bases outside the gene matches: 1. Germline CDR1 MGHRA, CDR2 YSYEKL. CDR3 protein: CASSQVLAGDTQYF. As DNA, the CDR3 is TGCGCCAGCAGCCAAGTACTAGCGGGAGATACGCAGTATTTT.

The gene calls are TRBV10-3 and TRBJ1-5, with D perhaps TRBD1 (5 bases). V shed 10 bases and J shed 6 bases, with 16 bases lying between them. Germline V gene data show CDR1 as ENHRY and CDR2 as SYGVKD. The CDR3 runs to 13 residues. This CDR3 is CATEPGGGQPQHF. CDR3 coding DNA: TGTGCCACCGAGCCGGGGGGTGGTCAGCCCCAGCATTTT.

This clone was counted many times. In the same sample, other DNA sequences code for this CDR3. The chain has TRBV5-1 and TRBJ1-5; the D is unclear. V shed 0 bases and J shed 2 bases, with 12 bases lying between them. Germline lookup yields CDR1 SGHRS and CDR2 YFSETQ. The CDR3 is 16 residues long. The CDR3 nucleotides are TGCGCCAGCAGCTTGGGCCCAGGCCCCGGCAATCAGCCCCAGCATTTT. Protein sequence: CASSLGPGPGNQPQHF.

J is TRBJ2-7 and V is TRBV6-5; TRBD2 matches at 9 bases. The germline V gene encodes CDR1 MNHEY and CDR2 SVGAGI. V lost 2 bases, J lost 3 bases, and 5 bases stayed unmatched. The CDR3 has 15 residues. The CDR3: CASSYGGLAIYEQYF. CDR3 nucleotide sequence: TGTGCCAGCAGTTACGGAGGACTAGCGATCTACGAGCAGTACTTC.

J is TRBJ2-7 and V is TRBV5-6, with D maybe TRBD1 (6 bases). The V gene lost 2 bases and the J gene lost 7 bases, with 16 bases spanning the gap. Germline CDR1 and CDR2: SGHDT and YYEEEE. The CDR3 totals 14 residues. The CDR3: CASSLGTLLGEQYF. For the CDR3, the DNA is TGTGCCAGCAGCTTAGGGACACTGTTGGGGGAGCAGTACTTC.

V usage is TRBV9 and J usage is TRBJ2-3; D gene ambiguous. Between the trimmed V and J ends, which lost 0 bases and 2 bases, there was a span of 7 bases. This CDR3 comprises 14 residues. CDR1 is SGDLS and CDR2 is YYNGEE in the germline V gene. DNA for the CDR3: TGTGCCAGCAGCGTAGTCGGAGCCACAGATACGCAGTATTTT. Its protein product is CASSVVGATDTQYF.

This chain links TRBV12-3 or TRBV12-4 with TRBJ1-2; D gene unclear. The CDR3 is 13 amino acids. Trimming took off 1 base at V and 4 bases at J, with 7 bases between the two ends. Here the CDR3 reads CASSLVTAYGYTF. DNA of the CDR3: TGTGCCAGCAGTTTAGTAACAGCCTATGGCTACACCTTC.

The chain recombines TRBV7-9 with TRBJ1-2; 12 bases agree with TRBD1. The ends lost 5 bases at V and 8 bases at J; junction bases unmatched: 9. Germline CDR1 is SEHNR and CDR2 is FQNEAQ (reference sequence). This CDR3 has 15 amino acids. The CDR3 DNA is TGTGCCAGCAGCCGCGGGACAGGGGGCGCGGGAGGCTACACCTTC. Encoded protein: CASSRGTGGAGGYTF.

The V gene is TRBV7-9, the J gene TRBJ1-1; D ambiguous. V lost 1 base, J lost 13 bases, and 22 bases lay in between. The CDR3 runs 15 residues. Germline V gene sequence: CDR1 SEHNR, CDR2 FQNEAQ (reference sequence). The CDR3 loop is CASSLESGFTLKLFF. CDR3 bases: TGTGCCAGCAGCTTAGAATCGGGGTTTACACTGAAGCTTTTCTTT.

This clone was detected a few times. The chain joins TRBV7-2 to TRBJ2-3; TRBD2 matches at 11 bases. CDR1 SGHTA and CDR2 FQGNSA come from the germline V gene. V shed 5 bases and J 4 bases; nucleotides not matched to a gene: 8. The length of the CDR3 is 16 residues. CDR3 bases: TGTGCCAGCAGCCTGCCCCGGACTAGCGGGTCAGATACGCAGTATTTT. The encoded protein is CASSLPRTSGSDTQYF.

The chain employs TRBV3-1 (or the pseudogene TRBV3-2) and TRBJ2-1; TRBD2 agrees at 10 bases. Unmatched junction bases numbered 8, after V lost 8 bases and J lost 1 base. The CDR3 extends over 16 amino acids. Germline CDR1 and CDR2: LGHDT and YNNKEL (reference sequence). In DNA form, the CDR3 reads TGTGCCAGCGGAGCGGGGGGGCTAGTTTCCTACAATGAGCAGTTCTTC. It translates to CASGAGGLVSYNEQFF.

The chain is built from TRBV18 and TRBJ1-5; 7 bases map to TRBD1. Trimming cost V 5 bases and J 3 bases; bases outside gene matches: 7. The CDR3 has 15 amino acids. Germline V gene lookup returns CDR1 KGHSH and CDR2 LQKENI. CDR3 nucleotide sequence: TGTGCCAGCTCAAATGACAGGGCTTCCAATCAGCCCCAGCATTTT. Amino acids: CASSNDRASNQPQHF.

The V gene is TRBV27, the J gene TRBJ1-5; tentatively, D is TRBD1 (6 bases). The germline CDR1 and CDR2 sequences are MNHEY and SMNVEV (reference sequence). V lost 1 base to trimming and J lost 4 bases, with 11 bases between them. The CDR3 is made up of 15 amino acids. The CDR3 DNA follows: TGTGCCAGCAGTTTATACAGGGAAGTAAATCAGCCCCAGCATTTT. Protein product: CASSLYREVNQPQHF.

J is TRBJ1-1 and V is TRBV5-6, with D perhaps matching TRBD1 (6 bases). The CDR3 spans 13 residues. V lost 3 bases and J lost 1, with 7 bases in between. The V gene's germline CDR1 is SGHDT and CDR2 YYEEEE. The CDR3 here is CASSWTANTEAFF. CDR3 bases: TGTGCCAGCAGCTGGACAGCGAACACTGAAGCTTTCTTT.